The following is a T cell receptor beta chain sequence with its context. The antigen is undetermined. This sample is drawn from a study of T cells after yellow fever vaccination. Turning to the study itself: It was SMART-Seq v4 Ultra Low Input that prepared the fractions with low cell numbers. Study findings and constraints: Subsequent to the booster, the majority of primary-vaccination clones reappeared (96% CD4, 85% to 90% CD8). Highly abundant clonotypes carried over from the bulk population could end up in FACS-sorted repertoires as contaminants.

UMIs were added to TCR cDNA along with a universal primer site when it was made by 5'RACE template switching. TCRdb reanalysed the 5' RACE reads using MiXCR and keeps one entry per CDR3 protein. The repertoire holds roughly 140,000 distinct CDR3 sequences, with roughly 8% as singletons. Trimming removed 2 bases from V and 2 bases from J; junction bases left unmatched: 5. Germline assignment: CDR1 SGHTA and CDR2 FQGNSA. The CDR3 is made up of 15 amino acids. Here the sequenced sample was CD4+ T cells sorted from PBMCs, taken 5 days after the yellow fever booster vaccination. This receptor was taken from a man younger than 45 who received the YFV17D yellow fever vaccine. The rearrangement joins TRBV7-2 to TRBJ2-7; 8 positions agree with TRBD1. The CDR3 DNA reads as TGTGCCAGCAGCTTACGGACAGGGATAGCCTACGAGCAGTACTTC. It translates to CASSLRTGIAYEQYF.